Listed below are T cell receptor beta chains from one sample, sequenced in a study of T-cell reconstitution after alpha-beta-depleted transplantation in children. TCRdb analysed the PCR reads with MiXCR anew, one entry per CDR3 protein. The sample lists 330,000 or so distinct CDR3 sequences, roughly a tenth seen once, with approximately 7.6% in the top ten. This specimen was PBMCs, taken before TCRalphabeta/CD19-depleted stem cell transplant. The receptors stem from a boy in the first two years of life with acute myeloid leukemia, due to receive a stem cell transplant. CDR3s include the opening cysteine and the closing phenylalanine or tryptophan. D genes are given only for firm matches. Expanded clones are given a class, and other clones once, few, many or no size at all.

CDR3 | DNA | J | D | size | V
CSARDVGDGSSSF | NA | TRBJ2-4 | NA | NA | TRBV20-1
CASSLKADVLHGYTF | TGTGCCAGCAGCTTAAAGGCGGACGTACTTCATGGCTACACCTTC | TRBJ1-2 | NA | few | TRBV7-2
CASSYSNTVLGQYF | TGTGCCAGCAGTTACTCAAATACAGTTCTAGGGCAGTACTTC | TRBJ2-7 | NA | many | TRBV6-5
CASSQGEGTNTEAFF | TGTGCCAGCAGCCAAGGGGAGGGTACGAACACTGAAGCTTTCTTT | TRBJ1-1 | NA | many | TRBV4-2
CASSSATLPGETQYF | TGCGCCAGCAGCTCTGCTACATTACCGGGGGAGACCCAGTACTTC | TRBJ2-5 | NA | many | TRBV5-1
CASSFTSDWNTEAFF | TGTGCCAGCAGTTTCACCTCGGACTGGAACACTGAAGCTTTCTTT | TRBJ1-1 | NA | few | TRBV28
CASSLPGQGSGANVLTF | TGCGCCAGCAGCTTACCGGGACAAGGCTCTGGGGCCAACGTCCTGACTTTC | TRBJ2-6 | NA | NA | TRBV5-1
CASSPLGQGAGELFF | TGTGCCAGCAGCCCTTTGGGACAGGGGGCCGGGGAGCTGTTTTTT | TRBJ2-2 | TRBD1 | few | TRBV14
CASTCQDRAVVSNQPQHF | TGCGCCAGCACCTGTCAAGACAGGGCGGTGGTTAGCAATCAGCCCCAGCATTTT | TRBJ1-5 | TRBD1 | many | TRBV5-1
CASALGSNQPQHF | TGTGCCAGCGCCTTGGGTAGCAATCAGCCCCAGCATTTT | TRBJ1-5 | NA | many | TRBV12-3/TRBV12-4
CASRRRVAGVKFTDTQYF | TGTGCCAGCAGGAGGAGGGTAGCGGGGGTGAAGTTCACAGATACGCAGTATTTT | TRBJ2-3 | TRBD2 | many | TRBV7-2
CASRGTGNIGELFF | TGTGCCAGCAGGGGGACAGGGAACATCGGGGAGCTGTTTTTT | TRBJ2-2 | TRBD1 | many | TRBV4-2
CATSETGDYGYTF | TGTGCCACCAGTGAGACAGGGGACTATGGCTACACCTTC | TRBJ1-2 | TRBD1 | few | TRBV24-1
CASTSETQYF | TGTGCCAGCACCTCAGAGACCCAGTACTTC | TRBJ2-5 | NA | many | TRBV28
CASSLPWSDTQYF | TGTGCCAGCAGTTTACCATGGTCAGATACGCAGTATTTT | TRBJ2-3 | NA | many | TRBV28
CASSLAPGGRINEQFF | TGTGCCAGCAGCTTAGCGCCCGGGGGGCGGATAAATGAGCAGTTCTTC | TRBJ2-1 | NA | many | TRBV7-8
CASSLAGSQNYGYTF | TGTGCCAGCAGTTTGGCGGGGTCCCAAAACTATGGCTACACCTTC | TRBJ1-2 | NA | many | TRBV28
CASSPNTPRGVGDTQYF | TGTGCCAGCAGTCCCAATACCCCCCGCGGGGTCGGGGATACGCAGTATTTT | TRBJ2-3 | NA | many | TRBV12-3/TRBV12-4
CASSSKDRANYEQYF | TGTGCCAGCAGTTCTAAGGACAGGGCGAACTACGAGCAGTACTTC | TRBJ2-7 | TRBD1 | many | TRBV12-3/TRBV12-4
CASSLANRVTNYGYTF | TGTGCCAGCAGCTTAGCGAACAGGGTGACTAACTATGGCTACACCTTC | TRBJ1-2 | NA | few | TRBV7-2
CASSLGRESLGGTEAFF | TGCGCCAGCAGCTTAGGCAGGGAGTCCCTGGGGGGGACTGAAGCTTTCTTT | TRBJ1-1 | NA | many | TRBV5-1
CASSLSANTEAFF | TGTGCCAGCAGCTTATCGGCGAACACTGAAGCTTTCTTT | TRBJ1-1 | NA | many | TRBV7-6
CASSSEQGVTQYF | TGTGCCAGCAGCTCCGAACAGGGAGTTACGCAGTATTTT | TRBJ2-3 | NA | many | TRBV7-9
CASSLRRDRGTDTQYF | TGTGCCAGCAGCTTAAGGCGGGACAGGGGCACAGATACGCAGTATTTT | TRBJ2-3 | TRBD1 | many | TRBV7-8
CASSHGTDSYEQYF | TGTGCCAGCTCACACGGGACGGACTCCTACGAGCAGTACTTC | TRBJ2-7 | NA | many | TRBV18
CASTSPLAGFQETQYF | TGTGCCAGCACCTCGCCCCTAGCGGGGTTCCAAGAGACCCAGTACTTC | TRBJ2-5 | TRBD2 | many | TRBV28
CASSLAFRGRGEETQYF | TGTGCCAGCAGCTTAGCCTTCCGCGGCAGGGGGGAAGAGACCCAGTACTTC | TRBJ2-5 | NA | few | TRBV7-2
CASSSRTSRYNEQFF | TGTGCCAGCAGCAGCCGGACTAGCAGATACAATGAGCAGTTCTTC | TRBJ2-1 | TRBD2 | few | TRBV7-6
CASREPAGSEGYTF | TGTGCCAGCAGAGAGCCAGCCGGGTCTGAGGGCTACACCTTC | TRBJ1-2 | NA | many | TRBV12-3/TRBV12-4
CASKNLNTDTQYF | TGCGCCAGCAAGAATCTCAACACAGATACGCAGTATTTT | TRBJ2-3 | NA | many | TRBV5-1
CASSRGTSGGPSSTDTQYF | TGTGCCAGCAGCCGGGGGACTAGCGGGGGGCCATCGAGCACAGATACGCAGTATTTT | TRBJ2-3 | TRBD2 | many | TRBV11-1
CASSGSGVRSYNEQFF | TGCGCCAGCAGCGGGAGCGGGGTGCGCTCCTACAATGAGCAGTTCTTC | TRBJ2-1 | TRBD2 | many | TRBV5-1
CASSLTPRQGNQPQHF | TGTGCCAGCAGCTTAACTCCGAGACAGGGCAATCAGCCCCAGCATTTT | TRBJ1-5 | NA | many | TRBV5-5
CASSLNPRDFAAGELFF | TGTGCCAGCAGTTTAAATCCCAGGGACTTTGCGGCCGGGGAGCTGTTTTTT | TRBJ2-2 | NA | many | TRBV12-3/TRBV12-4
CASSPGTGRSYNEQFF | TGTGCCAGCAGTCCAGGGACAGGGAGGTCCTACAATGAGCAGTTCTTC | TRBJ2-1 | TRBD1 | many | TRBV27
CASFSNSGTGGLRGYNEQFF | TGTGCCAGCTTCTCAAACTCCGGGACAGGGGGATTAAGGGGTTACAATGAGCAGTTCTTC | TRBJ2-1 | TRBD1 | many | TRBV6-2/TRBV6-3
CASSYDPLGEQFF | TGTGCCAGCAGTTACGACCCCCTGGGTGAGCAGTTCTTC | TRBJ2-1 | NA | NA | TRBV6-5